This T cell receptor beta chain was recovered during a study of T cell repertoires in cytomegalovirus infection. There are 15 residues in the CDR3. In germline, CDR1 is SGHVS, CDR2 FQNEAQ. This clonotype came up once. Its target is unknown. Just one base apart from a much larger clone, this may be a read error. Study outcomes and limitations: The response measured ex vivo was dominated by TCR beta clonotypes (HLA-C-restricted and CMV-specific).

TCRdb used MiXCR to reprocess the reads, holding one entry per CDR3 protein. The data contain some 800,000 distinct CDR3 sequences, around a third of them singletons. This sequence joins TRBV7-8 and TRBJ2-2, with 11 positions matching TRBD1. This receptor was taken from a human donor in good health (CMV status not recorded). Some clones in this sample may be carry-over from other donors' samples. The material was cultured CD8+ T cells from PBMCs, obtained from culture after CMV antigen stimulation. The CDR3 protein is CTSSRTGGNTGELFF. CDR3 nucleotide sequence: TGTACCAGCAGTCGGACAGGGGGCAACACCGGGGAGCTGTTTTTT.